This entry lists 19 T cell receptor beta chains sequenced from one sample in a study of blood T cell repertoires in COVID-19. Sequencing used immunoSEQ multiplex PCR; TCRdb keeps in-frame clones, though not all of them. This repertoire shows 140,000 to 150,000 clones, approximately 78% found once; its top ten account for approximately 6%. Sample: PBMCs or T cells enriched from blood (not recorded which). The receptors stem from a woman between 45 and 60 years old who had recovered from COVID-19.

This clone was seen more than once but under ten times. The genes are TRBV11-1 and TRBJ1-1, with D uncertain. There are 13 residues in the CDR3. In germline, CDR1 is SGHAT, CDR2 FQDESV (reference sequence). Trimming took off 5 bases at V and 1 base at J, with 8 bases between the two ends. CDR3 sequence reads: CASSQRGNTEAFF. For the CDR3, the DNA is TGTGCCAGCAGCCAACGCGGGAACACTGAAGCTTTCTTT.

This chain connects TRBV5-8 to TRBJ2-3; TRBD1 matches at 8 bases. From germline, CDR1 is SGHTS and CDR2 YDEGEE. V lost 3 bases to trimming and J lost 4 bases; unmatched junction nucleotides: 10. CDR3 length: 16 amino acids. This CDR3 is CASSSGQGILADTQYF. The CDR3 DNA sequence: TGTGCCAGCAGCTCTGGACAGGGTATCTTGGCAGATACGCAGTATTTT.

The chain joins TRBV7-8 to TRBJ1-1; no clear D. The length of the CDR3 is 13 residues. The germline gives CDR1 SGHVS, CDR2 FQNEAQ. V was pared by 3 bases and J by 5 bases, with 10 bases between. The CDR3 bases are TGTGCCAGCAGCTTGGGGAGGGAGACTGAAGCTTTCTTT. Amino acids: CASSLGRETEAFF.

This clone came up once. The chain couples TRBV7-9 to TRBJ2-7; possible D gene TRBD1, 6 bases. Germline CDR1 is SEHNR and CDR2 is FQNEAQ (reference sequence). The CDR3 is 13 amino acids. V was cut by 5 bases and J by 3 bases, with 11 bases left in between. The chain's CDR3 is CASSQGHLYEQYF. CDR3 in DNA: TGTGCCAGCAGCCAGGGACATCTCTACGAGCAGTACTTC. The complete variable domain, with remaining parts taken from reference TRBV7-9 and TRBJ2-7, reads DTGVSQNPRHKITKRGQNVTFRCDPISEHNRLYWYRQTLGQGPEFLTYFQNEAQLEKSRLLSDRFSAERPKGSFSTLEIQRTEQGDSAMYLCASSQGHLYEQYFGPGTRLTVT.

The chain is built from TRBV18 and TRBJ2-3, with 9 positions matching TRBD2. Germline CDR1 and CDR2: KGHSH and LQKENI. Trimming cost V 3 bases and J 1 base; bases outside gene matches: 2. The CDR3 runs to 15 residues. The CDR3: CASSPSSGGTDTQYF. DNA of the CDR3: TGTGCCAGCTCACCCTCTAGCGGGGGCACAGATACGCAGTATTTT.

J is TRBJ2-7 and V is TRBV1; no DNA check was done on the table's D call, TRBD2. TRBV1 is designated a pseudogene. This CDR3 region has 14 residues. Written as DNA, the CDR3 is TGCACCAGCAGCCAAGATTGGAGGAATAGCGAGCAGTACTTC. It encodes CTSSQDWRNSEQYF.

The gene calls are TRBV25-1 and TRBJ1-1; D call uncertain. Looked up from germline, CDR1 is MGHDK and CDR2 is SYGVNS. The CDR3 is 15 amino acids. V shed 2 bases and J shed 4 bases, with 14 bases lying between them. The CDR3 reads CASSEQEVFATEAFF. For the CDR3, the DNA is TGTGCCAGCAGTGAACAGGAAGTATTCGCCACTGAAGCTTTCTTT.

The rearrangement links TRBV5-6 to TRBJ1-2; D is ambiguous. Germline V gene sequence: CDR1 SGHDT, CDR2 YYEEEE. Trimming took 0 bases from V and 1 from J, leaving 7 bases between them. The length of the CDR3 is 14 residues. The DNA for the CDR3 is TGTGCCAGCAGCTTGGGACAAAATAACTATGGCTACACCTTC. The encoded protein is CASSLGQNNYGYTF.

The chain uses TRBV5-4 and TRBJ1-6, with D possibly matching TRBD1 (6 bases). Germline V CDR1 and CDR2: SGHNT, YYREEE (reference sequence). The CDR3 covers 16 residues. Deletions cut 0 bases from V and 6 bases from J, with 13 bases between. CDR3 loop: CASSLDRERGNSPLHF. The CDR3 region has the DNA TGTGCCAGCAGCTTGGACAGGGAGCGTGGTAATTCACCCCTCCACTTT. Filled out from reference TRBV5-4 and TRBJ1-6, the complete variable domain reads ETGVTQSPTHLIKTRGQQVTLRCSSQSGHNTVSWYQQALGQGPQFIFQYYREEENGRGNFPPRFSGLQFPNYSSELNVNALELDDSALYLCASSLDRERGNSPLHFGNGTRLTVT.

The J gene is TRBJ1-6, the V gene TRBV10-3; 8 nucleotides line up with TRBD1. Per the germline V gene, CDR1 is ENHRY and CDR2 is SYGVKD. CDR3 length equals 18 residues. Losses at the gene ends were 0 bases for V and 0 bases for J; bases not matched to a gene: 4. The CDR3 here is CAISESTGGSSYNSPLHF. The CDR3, as DNA: TGTGCCATCAGTGAGTCAACAGGGGGGAGCTCCTATAATTCACCCCTCCACTTT.

This clone has just a few counts. The CDR3 nucleotides read TGTGCCAGCAGTGAGGGAGGGCACACTGAAGCTTTCTTT. Protein sequence: CASSEGGHTEAFF. V is TRBV6-1 and J is TRBJ1-1; no clear D gene. Per germline, CDR1 MNHNS and CDR2 SASEGT. There are 13 residues in the CDR3. Trimming pared 3 bases from V and 3 bases from J, leaving 8 bases between.

The chain couples TRBV5-6 to TRBJ2-5; TRBD1 agrees at 8 bases. The CDR3 covers 14 residues. The ends lost 4 bases at V and 5 bases at J; junction bases unmatched: 7. Germline values: CDR1 SGHDT, CDR2 YYEEEE. CDR3 in amino acids: CASSPRQGLETQYF. Here the CDR3 DNA reads TGTGCCAGCAGCCCTCGACAGGGGTTGGAGACCCAGTACTTC.

This chain connects TRBV19 to TRBJ2-7; TRBD1 agrees at 9 bases. Germline V gene lookup returns CDR1 LNHDA and CDR2 SQIVND (reference sequence). The CDR3 is 14 amino acids. With 6 bases clipped from V and 1 base from J, the junction kept 4 bases outside the gene matches. DNA of the CDR3: TGTGCCAGTAGCAGGACAGGGGAATCCTACGAGCAGTACTTC. This codes for CASSRTGESYEQYF.

The CDR3 coding sequence is TGTGCCAGCAGCAACGGGCAGGGTAATTCACCCCTCCACTTT. It specifies CASSNGQGNSPLHF. The chain carries TRBV7-8 and TRBJ1-6, with D perhaps TRBD1 (5 bases). The CDR3 loop spans 14 amino acids. Between the trimmed V and J ends, which lost 5 bases and 6 bases, there was a span of 11 bases. CDR1 is SGHVS, CDR2 FQNEAQ, per germline. The full variable domain, its missing parts supplied by reference TRBV7-8 and TRBJ1-6, is GAGVSQSPRYKVAKRGQDVALRCDPISGHVSLFWYQQALGQGPEFLTYFQNEAQLDKSGLPSDRFFAERPEGSVSTLKIQRTQQEDSAVYLCASSNGQGNSPLHFGNGTRLTVT.

This rearrangement joins TRBV28 to TRBJ1-4; 9 bases line up with TRBD1. The CDR3 contains 12 residues. V shed 5 bases, J shed 13 bases, and the junction held 5 bases outside the gene matches. Germline lookup yields CDR1 MDHEN and CDR2 SYDVKM. The CDR3 DNA reads as TGTGCCAGCAGTATCCCGGGACAGGGACTGTTTTTT. This codes for CASSIPGQGLFF.

V is TRBV28 and J is TRBJ1-3; TRBD1 aligns across 7 bases. The germline V gene has CDR1 MDHEN and CDR2 SYDVKM. This CDR3 region has 15 residues. Trimming cost V 6 bases and J 3 bases; bases outside gene matches: 8. CDR3 amino acids: CASRLTTGVGNTIYF. In nucleotides, the CDR3 is TGTGCCAGCAGACTAACTACAGGGGTTGGAAACACCATATATTTT.

The genes are TRBV5-1 and TRBJ1-1, with D unclear. The CDR3 spans 14 residues. CDR1 is SGHRS, CDR2 YFSETQ, per germline. V was clipped by 4 bases and J by 1 base, with 11 bases between them. CDR3 nucleotides: TGCGCCAGCAGCCCAGGACGGGAGAACACTGAAGCTTTCTTT. This codes for CASSPGRENTEAFF.

This sequence joins TRBV6-5 and TRBJ1-5; D gene ambiguous. CDR1 is MNHEY, CDR2 SVGAGI, per germline. Trimming took off 0 bases at V and 4 bases at J, with 7 bases between the two ends. CDR3 length: 14 amino acids. Here the CDR3 reads CASSYSRLNQPQHF. CDR3 sequence (DNA): TGTGCCAGCAGTTACTCGAGGTTAAATCAGCCCCAGCATTTT.

The chain uses TRBV6-6 and TRBJ1-3; D is undetermined. CDR1 and CDR2 (germline): MNHNY, SVGAGI (reference sequence). V dropped 4 bases and J dropped 0 bases, with 7 bases sitting between them. The CDR3 is made up of 14 amino acids. The CDR3 nucleotides read TGTGCCAGCAGTTTGACAACCTCTGGAAACACCATATATTTT. Its protein product is CASSLTTSGNTIYF.